This T cell receptor beta chain came from a study of blood T cell repertoires in COVID-19. Overall study context: COVID-19 samples from acute and convalescent phases originated in the United States, Italy and Spain. T cells, B-cell-depleted T cells, or PBMCs provided the cDNA or gDNA that served as material.

There are 15 residues in the CDR3. Looked up from germline, CDR1 is SGHVS and CDR2 is FQNEAQ. Trimming removed 7 bases from V and 7 bases from J; junction bases left unmatched: 8. Data came from immunoSEQ multiplex PCR; TCRdb stores just in-frame clones and leaves some out. This sample has over 30,000 clones, with more than 70% found just once. This clone was counted only a few times. The TCR was taken from a human donor in a cohort sampled during active COVID-19. The gene calls are TRBV7-8 and TRBJ1-6, with TRBD1 matching 9 bases. Sequencing was performed on peripheral blood. The CDR3 reads CASIQTGTGNSPLHF. The CDR3 region has the DNA TGTGCCAGCATACAGACCGGGACAGGGAATTCACCCCTCCACTTT.